The clone carrying this T cell receptor beta chain occurred many times. For TCRbeta, the library was prepared with unique molecular identifiers. TCRdb re-analysed the PCR reads in MiXCR, keeping a single row per CDR3 protein. The table shows 25,000 to 30,000 distinct CDR3 sequences, with 5.5% to 7.5% occurring only once. In germline, CDR1 is ENHRY, CDR2 SYGVKD. Trimming at V came to 0 bases and at J to 6 bases, leaving 5 bases not matched to a gene. CDR3 length equals 15 residues. The data belong to a study of T-cell reconstitution after alpha-beta-depleted transplantation in children. This chain uses TRBV10-3 with TRBJ2-1; 7 nucleotides line up with TRBD2. This sample comprised PBMCs, mostly from graft donor cells, obtained 180 days after TCRalphabeta/CD19-depleted stem cell transplant. The clonotype was recovered from a male patient aged 10 to 17 who had a stem cell transplant for acute myeloid leukemia, so the T cells may come from the graft donor. CDR3 sequence reads: CAISESWEGFNEQFF. The CDR3 DNA reads TGTGCCATCAGTGAGTCGTGGGAGGGGTTCAATGAGCAGTTCTTC.